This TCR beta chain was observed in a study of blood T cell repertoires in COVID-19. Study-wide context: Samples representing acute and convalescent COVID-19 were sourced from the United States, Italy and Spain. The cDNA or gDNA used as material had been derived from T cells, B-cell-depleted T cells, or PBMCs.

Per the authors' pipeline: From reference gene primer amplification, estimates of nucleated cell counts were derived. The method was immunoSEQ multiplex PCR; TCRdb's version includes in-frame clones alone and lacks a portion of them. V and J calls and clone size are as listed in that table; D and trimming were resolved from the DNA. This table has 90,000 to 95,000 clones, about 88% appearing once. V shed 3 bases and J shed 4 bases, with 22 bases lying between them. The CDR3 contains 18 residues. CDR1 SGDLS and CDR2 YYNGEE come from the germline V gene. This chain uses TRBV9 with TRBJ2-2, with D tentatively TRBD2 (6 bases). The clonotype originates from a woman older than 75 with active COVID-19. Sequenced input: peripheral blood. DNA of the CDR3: TGTGCCAGCAGCGGGACTGGTGGGCGGGGTTGGGGCACCGGGGAGCTGTTTTTT. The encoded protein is CASSGTGGRGWGTGELFF.